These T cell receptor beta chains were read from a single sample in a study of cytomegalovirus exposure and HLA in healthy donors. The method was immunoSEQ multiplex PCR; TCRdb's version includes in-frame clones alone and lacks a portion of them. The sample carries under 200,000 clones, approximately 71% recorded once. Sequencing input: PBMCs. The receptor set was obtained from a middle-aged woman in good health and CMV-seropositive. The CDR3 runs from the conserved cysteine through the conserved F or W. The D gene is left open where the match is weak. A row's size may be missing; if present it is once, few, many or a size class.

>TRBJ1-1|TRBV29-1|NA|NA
TGTAGCGTTGAAGGACTACAGGGTTTTTTCACTGAAGCTTTCTTT
CSVEGLQGFFTEAFF
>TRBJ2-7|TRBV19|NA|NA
TGTGCCAGTAGTATAACGGCAGGGGCCTACGAGCAGTACTTC
CASSITAGAYEQYF
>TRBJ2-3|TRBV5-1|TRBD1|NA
TGCGCCAGCAGCCCGGGGGGACAGGGCCTAGATACGCAGTATTTT
CASSPGGQGLDTQYF
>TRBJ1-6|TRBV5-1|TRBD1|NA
TGCGCCAGCAGCCGACAGGGAGCATATTCACCCCTCCACTTT
CASSRQGAYSPLHF
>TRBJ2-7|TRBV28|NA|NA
TGTGCCAGCAGTTTATATCGGGACACCTCCTACGAGCAGTACTTC
CASSLYRDTSYEQYF
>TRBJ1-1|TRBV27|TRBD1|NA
TGTGCCAGCAGTTTAGTCCCGGGACAGAGAAACACTGAAGCTTTCTTT
CASSLVPGQRNTEAFF
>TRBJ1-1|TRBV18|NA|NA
TGTGCCAGCTCACTCCGAGGGACATCCGCGAACACTGAAGCTTTCTTT
CASSLRGTSANTEAFF
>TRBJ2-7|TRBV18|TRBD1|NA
TGTGCCAGCTCATTAACCGGGACAGGGGACTCCTACGAGCAGTACTTC
CASSLTGTGDSYEQYF
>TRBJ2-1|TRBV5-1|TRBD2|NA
TGCGCCAGCAGCTTTGGGAGGGATGGGTGGAGTGAGCAGTTCTTC
CASSFGRDGWSEQFF
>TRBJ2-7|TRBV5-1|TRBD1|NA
TGCGCCAGCAGCTTGGGGGGACAGGGCAACGAGCAGTACTTC
CASSLGGQGNEQYF
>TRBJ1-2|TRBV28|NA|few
TGTGCCAGCAGTTCCACAACCTATGGCTACACCTTC
CASSSTTYGYTF
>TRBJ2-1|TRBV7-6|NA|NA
TGTGCCAGCAGCTTATGGACAGACCAAACTCTGAATGAGCAGTTCTTC
CASSLWTDQTLNEQFF
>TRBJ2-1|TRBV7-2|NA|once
TGTGCCAGCAGCCAGCTTTCAACAGGGTACAACAATGAGCAGTTCTTC
CASSQLSTGYNNEQFF
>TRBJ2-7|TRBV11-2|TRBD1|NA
TGTGCCAGCAGCCCGGGACAGGGAGTTTCCTACGAGCAGTACTTC
CASSPGQGVSYEQYF
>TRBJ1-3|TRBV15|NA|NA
TGTGCCACCAGCAGGGGAGGGGGAACTGGAAACACCATATATTTT
CATSRGGGTGNTIYF
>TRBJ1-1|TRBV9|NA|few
TGTGCCAGCAGTGGACAGACAAACACTGAAGCTTTCTTT
CASSGQTNTEAFF
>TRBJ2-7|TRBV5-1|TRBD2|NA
TGCGCCAGCAGGGCCCTTACTAGCGGGACCTACGAGCAGTACTTC
CASRALTSGTYEQYF
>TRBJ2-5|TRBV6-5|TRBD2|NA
TGTGCCAGCAGTTTGCGGGAGCGGGAGACCCAGTACTTC
CASSLRERETQYF
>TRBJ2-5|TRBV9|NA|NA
TGTGCCAGCAGCGTAGTAGGTCTCGGGAAAGAGACCCAGTACTTC
CASSVVGLGKETQYF
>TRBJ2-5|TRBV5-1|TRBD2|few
TGCGCCAGCAGCTTGGGTACTAGCGGAGGACAAGAGACCCAGTACTTC
CASSLGTSGGQETQYF
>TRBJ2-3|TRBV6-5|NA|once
TGTGCCAGCAGTTTCGGGAGATATAGCACAGATACGCAGTATTTT
CASSFGRYSTDTQYF
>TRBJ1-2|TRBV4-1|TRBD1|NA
TGCGCCAGCAGCCAAGGACGGGACAGGGCAAACTATGGCTACACCTTC
CASSQGRDRANYGYTF
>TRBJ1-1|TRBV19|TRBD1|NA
TGTGCCAGTACCGATGGACAGGTCGACACTGAAGCTTTCTTT
CASTDGQVDTEAFF
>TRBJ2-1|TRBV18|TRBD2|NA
TGTGCCAGCTCACCCGAGACTAGCGGTTCCTACAATGAGCAGTTCTTC
CASSPETSGSYNEQFF
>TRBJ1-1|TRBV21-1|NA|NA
TGTGCCAGCAGCCATGAAACAGGGGGTAAGAAAGCTTTCTTT
CASSHETGGKKAFF
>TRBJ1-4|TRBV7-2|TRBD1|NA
TGTGCCAGCAGCTTGGACAGGACTAATGAAAAACTGTTTTTT
CASSLDRTNEKLFF
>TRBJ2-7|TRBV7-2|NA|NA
TGTGCCAGCAGCTTAGTTCCGGGGAGCTCCTACGAGCAGTACTTC
CASSLVPGSSYEQYF
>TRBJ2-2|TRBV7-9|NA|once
TGTGCCAGCAGCTCTTTTATGGGAGCCTCCGGGGAGCTGTTTTTT
CASSSFMGASGELFF
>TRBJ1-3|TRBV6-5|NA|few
TGTGCCAGTGCGGGGTCTGGAAACACCATATATTTT
CASAGSGNTIYF
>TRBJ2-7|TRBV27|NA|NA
TGTGCCAGCAGTTTAACGCTAGCGAGTACCTACGAGCAGTACTTC
CASSLTLASTYEQYF
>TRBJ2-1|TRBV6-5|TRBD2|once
TGTGCCAGCAGTCGACTAGCGGGGTACAATGAGCAGTTCTTC
CASSRLAGYNEQFF
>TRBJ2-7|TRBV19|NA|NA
TGTGCCAGTAGTATAGGACTGGGAGCGGTCGGCTACGAGCAGTACTTC
CASSIGLGAVGYEQYF
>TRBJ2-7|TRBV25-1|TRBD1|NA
TGTGCCAGCAGTGCAGGACAGGGATTCTACGAGCAGTACTTC
CASSAGQGFYEQYF
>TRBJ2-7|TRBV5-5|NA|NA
TGTGCCAGCAGCAGTCGGCTAGCAACCTACGAGCAGTACTTC
CASSSRLATYEQYF
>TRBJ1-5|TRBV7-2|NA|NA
TGTGCCAGCAGCTTAGGACAGAATCAGCCCCAGCATTTT
CASSLGQNQPQHF
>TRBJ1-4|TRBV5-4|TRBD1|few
TGTGCCAGCAGCTTGGTCCCGGGACAGGGTCAAGGAGAAAAACTGTTTTTT
CASSLVPGQGQGEKLFF
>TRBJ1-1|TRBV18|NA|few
TGTGCCAGCTCCGACCGGGGCGGGGATTGGTACACTGAAGCTTTCTTT
CASSDRGGDWYTEAFF
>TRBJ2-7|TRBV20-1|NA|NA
TGCAGTGCCCTTAGAGTATACGAGCAGTACTTC
CSALRVYEQYF
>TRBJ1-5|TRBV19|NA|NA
TGTGCCAGTAGTAGCCACGGGAGCGATCAGCCCCAGCATTTT
CASSSHGSDQPQHF
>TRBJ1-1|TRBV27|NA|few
TGTGCCAGCAGTACAGCCCAACAGGGTCGCACTGAAGCTTTCTTT
CASSTAQQGRTEAFF
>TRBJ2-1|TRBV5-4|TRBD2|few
TGTGCCAGCAGCGCGGGACTAGCGGAGCAGTTCTTC
CASSAGLAEQFF
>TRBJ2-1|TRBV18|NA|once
TGTGCCAGCTCATCGCCATTAAAAGGGGGTTACAATGAGCAGTTCTTC
CASSSPLKGGYNEQFF
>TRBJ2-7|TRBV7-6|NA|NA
TGTGCCAGCAGCCCCCTCGGCCGAGACACCTACGAGCAGTACTTC
CASSPLGRDTYEQYF